This T cell receptor (beta chain) is from a study of cytomegalovirus exposure and HLA in healthy donors. In the PCR, 60 Vbeta and 13 Jbeta primers were used. Study processing details: In a later analysis, of tens of millions of unique beta chains, roughly 9.9 million appeared in at least two donors. Profiled with immunoSEQ multiplex PCR; TCRdb holds only in-frame clones, not every one. V, J and clone size were drawn from that table, and D and trimming were deduced from the DNA. The sample shows approximately 100,000 clones, 74% of them seen only once. The CDR3 contains 14 residues. The V gene end was trimmed by 4 bases and the J gene end by 4 bases; junction bases not matched to a gene: 8. Per germline, CDR1 SGHKS and CDR2 YYEKEE (reference sequence).

This TCR came from a human donor in good health. The chain joins TRBV5-5 to TRBJ2-7, with 7 bases matching TRBD1. The sample taken for sequencing was PBMCs. CDR3 DNA: TGTGCCAGCAGCCCCAGGGACAGCCCGTACGAGCAGTACTTC. Translating it yields CASSPRDSPYEQYF.